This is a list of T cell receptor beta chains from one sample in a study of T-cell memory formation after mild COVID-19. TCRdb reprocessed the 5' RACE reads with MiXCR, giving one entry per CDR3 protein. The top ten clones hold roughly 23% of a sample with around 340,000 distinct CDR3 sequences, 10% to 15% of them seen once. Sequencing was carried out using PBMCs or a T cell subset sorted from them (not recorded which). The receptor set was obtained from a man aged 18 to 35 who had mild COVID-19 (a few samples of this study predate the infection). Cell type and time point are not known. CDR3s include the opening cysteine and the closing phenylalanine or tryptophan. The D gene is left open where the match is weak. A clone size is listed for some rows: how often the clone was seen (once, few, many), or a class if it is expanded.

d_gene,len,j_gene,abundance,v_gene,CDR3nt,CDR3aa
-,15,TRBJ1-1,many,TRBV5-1,TGCGCCAGCAGCTTGGCCGGGGGCGGATCAACTGAAGCTTTCTTT,CASSLAGGGSTEAFF
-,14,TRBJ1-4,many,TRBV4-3,TGCGCCAGCAGCCGAGGGTTTGATAATGAAAAACTGTTTTTT,CASSRGFDNEKLFF
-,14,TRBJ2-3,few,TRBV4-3,TGCGCCAGCAGCCAAGAGGCCTTGGTAGATACGCAGTATTTT,CASSQEALVDTQYF
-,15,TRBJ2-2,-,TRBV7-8,TGTGCCAGCAGTCCCAGGGTCCCGAACACCGGGGAGCTGTTTTTT,CASSPRVPNTGELFF
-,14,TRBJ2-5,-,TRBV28,TGTGCCAGCAGTTTATGGTCAATCGGGGAGACCCAGTACTTC,CASSLWSIGETQYF
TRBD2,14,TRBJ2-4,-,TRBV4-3,TGCGCCAGCAGCCAAGATCCAGCGGGGGGACTTAAGTACTTC,CASSQDPAGGLKYF
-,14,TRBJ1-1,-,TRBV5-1,TGCGCCAGCAGCTCTCAGGGGTCGGAGACTGAAGCTTTCTTT,CASSSQGSETEAFF
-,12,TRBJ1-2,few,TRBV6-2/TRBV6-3,TGTGCCAGCCGACCGTCTAACTATGGCTACACCTTC,CASRPSNYGYTF
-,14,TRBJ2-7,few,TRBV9,TGTGCCAGCAGCCCACTCCTAGCCTCCTACGAGCAGTACTTC,CASSPLLASYEQYF
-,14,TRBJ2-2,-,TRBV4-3,TGCGCCAGCAGCCAAGATGGGGGAGTCGGGGAGCTGTTTTTT,CASSQDGGVGELFF
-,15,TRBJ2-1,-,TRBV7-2,TGTGCCAGCGGCCCTAGCTGGGGGAGCTACAATGAGCAGTTCTTC,CASGPSWGSYNEQFF
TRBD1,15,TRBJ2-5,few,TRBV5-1,TGCGCCAGCAGGGCAGGACAGGGAAACCAAGAGACCCAGTACTTC,CASRAGQGNQETQYF
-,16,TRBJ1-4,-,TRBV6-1,TGTGCCAGCGGCCTTCCCGGGGCGAGAACTAATGAAAAACTGTTTTTT,CASGLPGARTNEKLFF
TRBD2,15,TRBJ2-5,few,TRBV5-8,TGTGCCAGCAGCGATAGCGGGGGGGCCGGAGAGACCCAGTACTTC,CASSDSGGAGETQYF
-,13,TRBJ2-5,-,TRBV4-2,TGTGCCAGCAGTCCCGGGGTAGAGGAGACCCAGTACTTC,CASSPGVEETQYF
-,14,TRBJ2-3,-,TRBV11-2,TGTGCCAGCAGCGTTAGCGGAAGCACAGATACGCAGTATTTT,CASSVSGSTDTQYF